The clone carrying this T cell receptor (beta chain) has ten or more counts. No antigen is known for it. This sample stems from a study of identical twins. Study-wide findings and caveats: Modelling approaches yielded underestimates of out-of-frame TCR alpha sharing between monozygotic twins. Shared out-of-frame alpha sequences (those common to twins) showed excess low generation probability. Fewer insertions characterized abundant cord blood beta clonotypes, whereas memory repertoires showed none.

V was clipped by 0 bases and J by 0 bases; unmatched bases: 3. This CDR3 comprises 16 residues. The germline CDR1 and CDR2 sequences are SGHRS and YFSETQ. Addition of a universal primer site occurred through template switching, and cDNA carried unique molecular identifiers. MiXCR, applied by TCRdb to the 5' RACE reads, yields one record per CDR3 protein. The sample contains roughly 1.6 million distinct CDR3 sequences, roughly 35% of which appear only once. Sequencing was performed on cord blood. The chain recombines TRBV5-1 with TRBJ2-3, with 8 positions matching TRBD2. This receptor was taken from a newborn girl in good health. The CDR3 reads CASSLALAGSTDTQYF. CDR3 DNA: TGCGCCAGCAGCTTGGCCTTAGCGGGGAGCACAGATACGCAGTATTTT.